This T cell receptor beta chain is from a study of OX40 agonist ivuxolimab in advanced cancers. Study in general: Among those treated, three patients had partial responses, one with hepatocellular carcinoma and two with cutaneous melanoma.

CDR3 length: 16 residues. Trimming at V came to 3 bases and at J to 4 bases, leaving 6 bases not matched to a gene. Germline V gene sequence: CDR1 SGHRS, CDR2 YFSETQ. Findings and caveats of the study: Normalized expansion of T-cell clones was also low for some nonresponders. CD8+ T cells (on average) carried more expanded clones than CD4+ T cells. Clonal expansion by week 6 occurred in CD4+ and CD8+ blood T cells (at 0.1 to 3.0 mg/kg).

This clone is a singleton in its sample. Its specificity is unknown. Clones were sequenced by immunoSEQ multiplex PCR, and TCRdb holds only the in-frame ones, with some missing. The table lists about 69,000 clones, about 90% of them singletons, with roughly 2.7% in the top ten. V usage is TRBV5-1 and J usage is TRBJ2-2, with 10 bases lining up with TRBD1. The TCR was taken from an adult with an advanced solid tumor such as melanoma, head and neck, liver or kidney cancer. This sample comprised CD4+ or CD8+ T cells sorted from blood, obtained in a trial of the OX40 agonist ivuxolimab. CDR3 sequence (DNA): TGCGCCAGCAGCTGGTCTGGGACAGGGGCCACCGGGGAGCTGTTTTTT. This encodes CASSWSGTGATGELFF.